This is a list of T cell receptor beta chains from one sample in a study of T cells after yellow fever vaccination. TCRdb called the 5' RACE reads again in MiXCR, with one record for every CDR3 protein. The sample holds about 75,000 distinct CDR3 sequences, around 7% seen once. The specimen comprised CD8+ T cells sorted from PBMCs, sampled roughly 10 days after the first yellow fever vaccination. The receptors were sampled from a man in his late teens or twenties who received the YFV17D yellow fever vaccine. Both conserved end residues are part of each CDR3. The order of the fields is V gene, D gene, clone size, J gene, CDR3 protein, CDR3 DNA. A D gene is named only where the DNA matches it firmly. Clone size, where shown, is once, few, many, or a class for clones that have expanded.

v_gene: TRBV12-3/TRBV12-4
d_gene: .
abundance: many
j_gene: TRBJ2-7
CDR3aa: CASSVRAISEQYF
CDR3nt: TGTGCCAGCAGTGTCCGGGCCATCAGCGAGCAGTACTTC

v_gene: TRBV2
d_gene: .
abundance: many
j_gene: TRBJ1-1
CDR3aa: CASSSIFGTLNTEAFF
CDR3nt: TGTGCCAGCAGTAGCATCTTCGGGACACTGAACACTGAAGCTTTCTTT

v_gene: TRBV7-4
d_gene: .
abundance: many
j_gene: TRBJ2-7
CDR3aa: CASSFCVRNEQYF
CDR3nt: TGTGCCAGCAGCTTTTGCGTAAGGAACGAGCAGTACTTC

v_gene: TRBV3-1
d_gene: .
abundance: few
j_gene: TRBJ2-7
CDR3aa: CASSSNQGLYEQYF
CDR3nt: TGTGCCAGCAGCTCTAATCAGGGACTCTACGAGCAGTACTTC

v_gene: TRBV4-1
d_gene: .
abundance: few
j_gene: TRBJ1-5
CDR3aa: CASSWEEGQSNQPQHF
CDR3nt: TGCGCCAGCAGCTGGGAGGAGGGTCAGAGCAATCAGCCCCAGCATTTT

v_gene: TRBV2
d_gene: TRBD2
abundance: many
j_gene: TRBJ2-1
CDR3aa: CASSAPGGYNEQFF
CDR3nt: TGTGCCAGCAGTGCCCCGGGGGGTTACAATGAGCAGTTCTTC

v_gene: TRBV6-4
d_gene: TRBD2
abundance: many
j_gene: TRBJ2-1
CDR3aa: CASSGTSGGANEQFF
CDR3nt: TGTGCCAGCAGTGGGACTAGCGGGGGGGCCAATGAGCAGTTCTTC

v_gene: TRBV29-1
d_gene: TRBD2
abundance: .
j_gene: TRBJ2-3
CDR3aa: CSVEGSRGGTDTQYF
CDR3nt: TGCAGCGTTGAAGGCTCGCGGGGGGGCACAGATACGCAGTATTTT

v_gene: TRBV28
d_gene: TRBD1
abundance: many
j_gene: TRBJ2-1
CDR3aa: CASSVTGTVIEQFF
CDR3nt: TGTGCCAGCAGTGTAACCGGGACAGTCATTGAGCAGTTCTTC

v_gene: TRBV10-3
d_gene: TRBD2
abundance: many
j_gene: TRBJ2-1
CDR3aa: CAISDLSGGSSYNEQFF
CDR3nt: TGTGCCATCAGTGACCTTAGCGGGGGGAGCTCCTACAATGAGCAGTTCTTC

v_gene: TRBV28
d_gene: .
abundance: many
j_gene: TRBJ1-5
CDR3aa: CASSPGADQPQHF
CDR3nt: TGTGCCAGCAGCCCGGGAGCCGATCAGCCCCAGCATTTT

v_gene: TRBV7-2
d_gene: TRBD1
abundance: many
j_gene: TRBJ1-5
CDR3aa: CASSLGGQGVQPQHF
CDR3nt: TGTGCCAGCAGCTTAGGGGGACAGGGGGTTCAGCCCCAGCATTTT

v_gene: TRBV7-2
d_gene: TRBD2
abundance: many
j_gene: TRBJ2-7
CDR3aa: CASRLAGGGEQYF
CDR3nt: TGTGCCAGCAGACTAGCGGGGGGAGGAGAGCAGTACTTC

v_gene: TRBV4-1
d_gene: TRBD2
abundance: many
j_gene: TRBJ2-2
CDR3aa: CASSPSGGGTGELFF
CDR3nt: TGCGCCAGCAGCCCCTCGGGGGGGGGCACCGGGGAGCTGTTTTTT

v_gene: TRBV7-2
d_gene: .
abundance: many
j_gene: TRBJ2-5
CDR3aa: CASSYDTQETQYF
CDR3nt: TGTGCCAGCAGCTACGACACCCAAGAGACCCAGTACTTC

v_gene: TRBV9
d_gene: .
abundance: few
j_gene: TRBJ2-3
CDR3aa: CASSVEDGRATDTQYF
CDR3nt: TGTGCCAGCAGCGTAGAGGATGGCAGAGCCACAGATACGCAGTATTTT

v_gene: TRBV6-5
d_gene: .
abundance: many
j_gene: TRBJ2-3
CDR3aa: CASRPTGGDGADTQYF
CDR3nt: TGTGCCAGCAGGCCTACTGGGGGCGACGGGGCAGATACGCAGTATTTT

v_gene: TRBV4-2
d_gene: .
abundance: many
j_gene: TRBJ2-7
CDR3aa: CASSQADVSYEQYF
CDR3nt: TGTGCCAGCAGCCAAGCCGACGTCTCCTACGAGCAGTACTTC

v_gene: TRBV27
d_gene: .
abundance: many
j_gene: TRBJ2-7
CDR3aa: CASSSRGSDEQYF
CDR3nt: TGTGCCAGCAGTTCTAGAGGGAGTGACGAGCAGTACTTC

v_gene: TRBV7-9
d_gene: TRBD2
abundance: many
j_gene: TRBJ2-5
CDR3aa: CASSLVAGGETQYF
CDR3nt: TGTGCCAGCAGCTTAGTAGCGGGAGGAGAGACCCAGTACTTC

v_gene: TRBV4-2
d_gene: TRBD1
abundance: many
j_gene: TRBJ2-7
CDR3aa: CASSPTGQGNYEQYF
CDR3nt: TGTGCCAGCAGCCCAACGGGACAGGGAAACTACGAGCAGTACTTC

v_gene: TRBV10-1
d_gene: .
abundance: .
j_gene: TRBJ1-2
CDR3aa: CASSESKAGDYTF
CDR3nt: TGCGCCAGCAGTGAGTCGAAGGCAGGGGACTACACCTTC

v_gene: TRBV20-1
d_gene: .
abundance: many
j_gene: TRBJ2-2
CDR3aa: CSASYTGGMGELFF
CDR3nt: TGCAGTGCTAGTTACACCGGGGGAATGGGGGAGCTGTTTTTT

v_gene: TRBV12-3/TRBV12-4
d_gene: .
abundance: .
j_gene: TRBJ2-5
CDR3aa: CASSLAGNLKETQYF
CDR3nt: TGTGCCAGCAGTTTAGCCGGGAATTTAAAAGAGACCCAGTACTTC

v_gene: TRBV12-3/TRBV12-4
d_gene: TRBD2
abundance: many
j_gene: TRBJ2-7
CDR3aa: CASSWAGEPFYEQYF
CDR3nt: TGTGCCAGCAGCTGGGCGGGGGAGCCCTTCTACGAGCAGTACTTC

v_gene: TRBV6-4
d_gene: TRBD2
abundance: many
j_gene: TRBJ2-3
CDR3aa: CASSERAGGPTDTQYF
CDR3nt: TGTGCCAGCAGTGAAAGAGCGGGGGGCCCCACAGATACGCAGTATTTT

v_gene: TRBV28
d_gene: .
abundance: few
j_gene: TRBJ2-1
CDR3aa: CASTPRGGVNEQFF
CDR3nt: TGTGCCAGCACCCCCCGTGGTGGCGTCAATGAGCAGTTCTTC

v_gene: TRBV4-1
d_gene: TRBD1
abundance: many
j_gene: TRBJ2-5
CDR3aa: CASSHPSGQLQVGLQETQYF
CDR3nt: TGCGCCAGCAGCCATCCCTCGGGACAGCTCCAAGTAGGGCTACAAGAGACCCAGTACTTC

v_gene: TRBV10-3
d_gene: TRBD2
abundance: many
j_gene: TRBJ2-3
CDR3aa: CAIRLSGAGSDTQYF
CDR3nt: TGTGCCATCAGATTAAGCGGGGCCGGGTCAGATACGCAGTATTTT

v_gene: TRBV29-1
d_gene: .
abundance: many
j_gene: TRBJ1-2
CDR3aa: CSVVSGRTSYGYTF
CDR3nt: TGCAGCGTAGTCTCAGGGAGGACTAGCTATGGCTACACCTTC

v_gene: TRBV19
d_gene: .
abundance: many
j_gene: TRBJ1-5
CDR3aa: CASSLGQKNQPQHF
CDR3nt: TGTGCCAGTAGTCTCGGACAGAAAAATCAGCCCCAGCATTTT

v_gene: TRBV6-5
d_gene: .
abundance: many
j_gene: TRBJ1-5
CDR3aa: CASSYFGSNQPQHF
CDR3nt: TGTGCCAGCAGTTACTTTGGTAGCAATCAGCCCCAGCATTTT

v_gene: TRBV10-3
d_gene: .
abundance: .
j_gene: TRBJ1-2
CDR3aa: CAISLSGVANYGYTF
CDR3nt: TGTGCCATCTCTCTCTCGGGGGTGGCTAACTATGGCTACACCTTC

v_gene: TRBV7-8
d_gene: TRBD2
abundance: .
j_gene: TRBJ2-5
CDR3aa: CASSLEEWSSGAQETQYF
CDR3nt: TGTGCCAGCAGCTTAGAGGAGTGGTCTAGCGGGGCCCAAGAGACCCAGTACTTC

v_gene: TRBV4-1
d_gene: .
abundance: few
j_gene: TRBJ1-1
CDR3aa: CASSQPNRNTEAFF
CDR3nt: TGCGCCAGCAGCCAACCTAATAGGAACACTGAAGCTTTCTTT

v_gene: TRBV20-1
d_gene: .
abundance: .
j_gene: TRBJ2-2
CDR3aa: CSAFYRGGNTGELFF
CDR3nt: TGCAGTGCCTTCTACAGGGGGGGGAACACCGGGGAGCTGTTTTTT

v_gene: TRBV4-1
d_gene: .
abundance: few
j_gene: TRBJ2-2
CDR3aa: CASSQDNAVTGGGELFF
CDR3nt: TGCGCCAGCAGCCAAGATAACGCGGTGACGGGTGGCGGGGAGCTGTTTTTT

v_gene: TRBV6-5
d_gene: .
abundance: many
j_gene: TRBJ2-5
CDR3aa: CASSYEEEETQYF
CDR3nt: TGTGCCAGCAGTTATGAGGAAGAGGAGACCCAGTACTTC

v_gene: TRBV27
d_gene: .
abundance: few
j_gene: TRBJ1-1
CDR3aa: CASSLSWGGGMAEAFF
CDR3nt: TGTGCCAGCAGTTTATCTTGGGGGGGCGGCATGGCTGAAGCTTTCTTT

v_gene: TRBV4-3
d_gene: TRBD2
abundance: many
j_gene: TRBJ2-2
CDR3aa: CASSQATSGAISGELFF
CDR3nt: TGCGCCAGCAGCCAAGCAACTAGCGGGGCCATATCCGGGGAGCTGTTTTTT

v_gene: TRBV25-1
d_gene: .
abundance: .
j_gene: TRBJ1-1
CDR3aa: CASGRGDTEAFF
CDR3nt: TGTGCCAGCGGGCGGGGTGACACTGAAGCTTTCTTT

v_gene: TRBV4-1
d_gene: TRBD1
abundance: many
j_gene: TRBJ2-7
CDR3aa: CASSQGGGQGSYEQYF
CDR3nt: TGCGCCAGCAGCCAAGGCGGGGGACAGGGATCCTACGAGCAGTACTTC

v_gene: TRBV4-2
d_gene: TRBD1
abundance: .
j_gene: TRBJ1-2
CDR3aa: CASSQETGTNYGYTF
CDR3nt: TGTGCCAGCAGCCAAGAGACAGGGACTAACTATGGCTACACCTTC

v_gene: TRBV5-4
d_gene: TRBD1
abundance: .
j_gene: TRBJ2-7
CDR3aa: CASSLYRGPYEQYF
CDR3nt: TGTGCCAGCAGCCTATACAGGGGGCCCTACGAGCAGTACTTC

v_gene: TRBV6-1
d_gene: TRBD2
abundance: few
j_gene: TRBJ2-2
CDR3aa: CASTRLAGLNTGELFF
CDR3nt: TGTGCCAGCACTCGACTAGCGGGGCTAAACACCGGGGAGCTGTTTTTT

v_gene: TRBV6-5
d_gene: TRBD1
abundance: many
j_gene: TRBJ2-3
CDR3aa: CASSSGQGRTDTQYF
CDR3nt: TGTGCCAGCAGTTCTGGACAGGGTCGCACAGATACGCAGTATTTT

v_gene: TRBV4-1
d_gene: TRBD1
abundance: few
j_gene: TRBJ1-2
CDR3aa: CASSQDRGDRTYGYTF
CDR3nt: TGCGCCAGCAGCCAAGACCGTGGGGACAGGACGTACGGCTACACCTTC

v_gene: TRBV4-3
d_gene: TRBD2
abundance: many
j_gene: TRBJ2-5
CDR3aa: CASSQDGGGQETQYF
CDR3nt: TGCGCCAGCAGCCAAGATGGGGGGGGACAAGAGACCCAGTACTTC

v_gene: TRBV12-3/TRBV12-4
d_gene: .
abundance: many
j_gene: TRBJ2-1
CDR3aa: CASRTDGYNEQFF
CDR3nt: TGTGCCAGCAGGACCGACGGTTACAATGAGCAGTTCTTC

v_gene: TRBV27
d_gene: .
abundance: few
j_gene: TRBJ1-5
CDR3aa: CASSRGIRGQPQHF
CDR3nt: TGTGCCAGCAGCCGCGGGATTCGAGGTCAGCCCCAGCATTTT

v_gene: TRBV4-1
d_gene: .
abundance: many
j_gene: TRBJ1-2
CDR3aa: CASSQLPGPNYGYTF
CDR3nt: TGCGCCAGCAGCCAGTTACCGGGCCCCAACTATGGCTACACCTTC

v_gene: TRBV5-1
d_gene: .
abundance: .
j_gene: TRBJ1-4
CDR3aa: CASSRNREKLFF
CDR3nt: TGCGCCAGCAGCCGGAACAGGGAAAAACTGTTTTTT

v_gene: TRBV12-3/TRBV12-4
d_gene: .
abundance: many
j_gene: TRBJ2-1
CDR3aa: CASRTQGLEQFF
CDR3nt: TGTGCCAGCAGGACCCAAGGACTGGAACAGTTCTTC

v_gene: TRBV6-5
d_gene: .
abundance: many
j_gene: TRBJ1-5
CDR3aa: CASSYGSNQPQHF
CDR3nt: TGTGCCAGCAGTTACGGTAGCAATCAGCCCCAGCATTTT

v_gene: TRBV20-1
d_gene: .
abundance: .
j_gene: TRBJ2-1
CDR3aa: CSAGTSQVGSHNEQFF
CDR3nt: TGCAGTGCCGGGACCTCCCAAGTGGGGTCACACAATGAGCAGTTCTTC